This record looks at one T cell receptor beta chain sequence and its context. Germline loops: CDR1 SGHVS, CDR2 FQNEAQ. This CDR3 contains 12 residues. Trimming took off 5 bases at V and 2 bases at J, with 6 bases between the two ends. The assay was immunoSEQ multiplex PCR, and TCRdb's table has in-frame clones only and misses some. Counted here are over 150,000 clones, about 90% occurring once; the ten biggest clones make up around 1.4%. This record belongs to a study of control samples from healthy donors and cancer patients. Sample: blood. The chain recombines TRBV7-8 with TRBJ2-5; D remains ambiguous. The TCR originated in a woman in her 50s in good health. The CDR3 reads CASSPRQETQYF. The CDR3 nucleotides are TGTGCCAGCAGCCCGCGGCAAGAGACCCAGTACTTC.